One and the same sample provided the 5 T cell receptor beta chains below, sequenced in a study of cytomegalovirus exposure and HLA in healthy donors. A multiplex PCR was run with 60 Vbeta primers and 13 Jbeta primers. Assay used: immunoSEQ multiplex PCR; TCRdb lists only in-frame clones, some missing. This repertoire includes tens of thousands of clones. The sequencing sample was made of PBMCs. All receptors derive from a man over 45 in good health and CMV-seronegative.

This chain's CDR3 is CASRSRGGKNSPLHF. The DNA of the CDR3 is TGTGCCAGCAGGTCCCGGGGGGGGAAAAATTCACCCCTCCACTTT. This sequence joins TRBV2 and TRBJ1-6, with D maybe TRBD1 (5 bases). V was clipped by 6 bases and J by 7 bases, with 16 bases between them. Germline assignment: CDR1 SNHLY and CDR2 FYNNEI. The CDR3 length is 15 residues.

The chain combines TRBV25-1 with TRBJ2-5; the match to TRBD2 covers 7 bases. The CDR3 totals 14 residues. J was trimmed by 5 bases and V by 5 bases; bases with no gene match: 8. Germline assignment: CDR1 MGHDK and CDR2 SYGVNS. The CDR3 DNA is TGTGCCAGCAGTCCCGGGGAGGGACGCGAGACCCAGTACTTC. It codes for CASSPGEGRETQYF.

The rearrangement joins TRBV19 to TRBJ2-3, with 10 bases fitting TRBD1. The CDR3 runs to 14 residues. The junction had 3 bases not matched to a gene; V was cut back by 5 bases and J by 4 bases. Germline CDR1 is LNHDA and CDR2 is SQIVND (reference sequence). This CDR3 reads CASSDRGRADTQYF. CDR3 nucleotide sequence: TGTGCCAGTAGTGACAGGGGGCGAGCAGATACGCAGTATTTT. Full variable domain (outside the CDR3, taken from reference TRBV19 and TRBJ2-3): DGGITQSPKYLFRKEGQNVTLSCEQNLNHDAMYWYRQDPGQGLRLIYYSQIVNDFQKGDIAEGYSVSREKKESFPLTVTSAQKNPTAFYLCASSDRGRADTQYFGPGTRLTVL.

J is TRBJ1-1 and V is TRBV30; perhaps TRBD1 as D (5 bases). Trimming cost V 2 bases and J 6 bases, with 10 bases left between them. Germline-derived CDR1 and CDR2 are GTSNPN and SVGIG (reference sequence). CDR3 length: 12 residues. CDR3 loop: CAWSRLGAEAFF. CDR3 in DNA: TGTGCCTGGAGTAGACTAGGGGCTGAAGCTTTCTTT.

The chain combines TRBV18 with TRBJ2-1; 15 nucleotides align to TRBD2. V trimming: 3 bases; J trimming: 4 bases; junction bases outside the gene matches: 7. CDR1 and CDR2 from the germline V gene are KGHSH and LQKENI. This CDR3 spans 18 amino acids. Here the CDR3 DNA reads TGTGCCAGCTCACCGCCGGGACTAGCGGGGGGCTCATACAATGAGCAGTTCTTC. The encoded protein is CASSPPGLAGGSYNEQFF.